This T cell receptor (beta chain) was obtained from a study of cytomegalovirus exposure and HLA in healthy donors (dated by TCRdb to about 2017). About the full investigation: In an earlier analysis of approximately 500 of the donors, under 300 Gb of sequence data and 100 million or so unique TCR beta sequences from 180 million or so T cells were reported. The later analysis used no new phenotypic data to find candidate immune exposures, relying instead on TCR beta sequences and their occurrence across donors. Typing coverage varied by locus: about 629-640 donors for A, B, C, DRB1 and DQB1; around 560 for DQA1; 606 for DPA1; fewer than 480 for DPB1. An earlier analysis of 500 to 650 of the donors applied high-throughput TCR beta sequencing to assess whether each TCR beta V gene segment acted as functional or pseudogenic. On average, 235,054 unique TCR beta nucleotide sequences were sequenced per donor among 350 to 400 genotyped donors of the cohort, with roughly a sixth of those sequences being non-productive. The study used immunosequencing to profile the T cell repertoires of some 600 subjects and linked those repertoires to cytomegalovirus serostatus. Every repertoire in the discovery cohort had been generated on one and the same sequencing platform. HLA typing included class I and class II loci at four-digit resolution. Roughly 5 DR-DQ haplotypes were treated as single units for association and clustering because of strong linkage in the cohort. A later analysis re-analyzed previously published TCR beta repertoires from roughly 600 donors and added high-resolution HLA genotyping to study TCR occurrence patterns. In a later genetic analysis, genome-wide SNP genotypes for 398 of the 666 donors were used, and that subset was treated as a discovery cohort. Donor age, sex, ethnicity and CMV serostatus were compiled alongside the repertoire data. Besides the first cohort of under 700 subjects, a separate validation cohort made up of roughly 130 different subjects was used. An early release covering just under 650 HLA-typed donors comprised about 320 gigabases of sequencing data and 85 million to 100 million unique TCR sequences. The study combined high-throughput TCR immunosequencing, statistical association of individual TCRs with disease status, and machine learning to predict cytomegalovirus infection status. Among the roughly 400 genotyped donors, approximately 76% belonged to the genetic ancestry cluster associated with self-reported Caucasian donors. The study aimed to test whether cataloging public T cell receptors could reveal signatures of past pathogen exposure.

Turning to this clone: Its antigen remains undetermined. Qualities for individual bases were not recorded, and no much larger clone is one base off.

Overall results and qualifications from the work: In a later genetic analysis, fewer N-insertions in productive TCRs were reported among donors in an Asian-associated ancestry cluster than the roughly 700-donor mean. When HLA alleles, especially DR and DQ, strongly co-occurred, TCR associations were difficult to assign to individual alleles. A later analysis found that TCR association rates varied across HLA loci, with DRB1 alleles showing the most associated TCRs and HLA-C alleles the fewest. At a false discovery rate of 0.05, a later analysis linked about 17,000 TCR beta sequences to specific HLA alleles. Because HLA typing was missing for some donors at each locus, association tests included only the typed subset. In a later analysis, HLA-associated TCR beta chains were found to be more clonally expanded and to have lower generation probabilities than equally common non-associated chains. A later analysis reported that several top co-occurrence clusters appeared linked to parvovirus B19, influenza, CMV and Epstein-Barr virus. Because counts were too low, seventeen rarely observed V segments, including chromosome 9 orphons, were left out of the earlier analysis of some 640 of the donors. A further reported finding was that TCR beta sequences accurately predicted the HLA-A and HLA-B alleles for most subjects in the first cohort. The only immune exposure information available for the cohort was CMV serostatus. Most TCR sequences were seen in very few donors, while some public TCRs were found in many individuals. Most CMV-associated TCR beta chains appeared to be HLA-restricted in a later analysis, and the HLA associations seemed to be driven largely by CMV exposure. A group of highly shared sequence variants was considered likely to be a technical artifact of the sequencing pipeline. In an earlier analysis of roughly 500 of the donors, most TCR beta V segments appeared in productive rearrangements about 87% or about 30% of the time, broadly matching IMGT annotations. Roughly uniform sequencing depth across donors was assumed in presence/absence analyses, although this assumption may not hold. The study listed approximately 150 TCR beta chains as associated with cytomegalovirus. This cohort had only TCR beta chains sequenced, and the lack of alpha or paired-chain data limited which features could be detected. The 87-base-pair reads could not distinguish some IMGT-functional V segments, including TRBV6-2 and TRBV6-3, so those segments were excluded. A few of the identified cytomegalovirus-associated TCR beta chains were confirmed in vitro to be specific for cytomegalovirus antigens. Cytomegalovirus status was reported to be diagnosed by the classifier with high specificity and sensitivity in both the original and validation cohorts. It was suggested by the authors that the approach could potentially be generalized to other disease states and immunological phenotypes. Correlated functional status among segregating V segments might reflect linkage disequilibrium, but an unknown experimental factor could not be ruled out. V-gene and J-gene trimming of TCR beta chains was associated with a missense DCLRE1C variant in a later genetic analysis, and the association was replicated in an independent cohort.

For this chain, trimming is 5 bases at the V end and 0 bases at the J end, and the number of junction bases without a gene match is 5. Inclusive of the bounding cysteine and phenylalanine, the CDR3 is 15 residues long. Only the CDR3 region is kept as DNA, spanning 45 bases read in frame from base 1. As encoded in the germline V gene, CDR1 is SGHRS while CDR2 is YFSETQ. The cohort consisted of hundreds of healthy bone marrow donors. At the time of sampling, every cohort member was nominally healthy, though immune exposures that went unrecorded were likely present. The donor tested CMV seronegative, placing the donor among the approximately 400 seronegative members of the cohort. Every donor gave a peripheral blood sample, and the peripheral blood mononuclear cells from that sample were used for TCR beta sequencing. The Qiagen DNeasy Blood Extraction Kit was used to extract genomic DNA from the blood cell samples.

The library came from the immunoSEQ multiplex PCR assay. For the multiplex PCR, a mixture combining 60 forward primers for TCR Vbeta segments and 13 reverse primers for TCR Jbeta segments was used. The CDR3 region of rearranged TCR beta genes was amplified from genomic DNA with a multiplex PCR assay. The Illumina HiSeq System was used to sequence the amplified TCR beta libraries as 87-base-pair reads. On the authors' methods: Across the 600 to 700 repertoires, a later analysis counted roughly 84 million unique TCR beta chains, roughly 11 million of which were shared by at least two donors. Raw reads were error-corrected and collapsed into unique sequences with a nearest-neighbor algorithm that merged closely related sequences to remove PCR and sequencing errors. To assign V, D and J gene segments, CDR3 sequences were aligned to IMGT reference sequences. For a sequence to be retained, at least a six-nucleotide match to both a V gene segment and a J gene segment was required. Rearrangements were called productive when the CDR3 lacked stop codons and stayed in frame with V and J; all others were non-productive. CDR3 was defined according to IMGT convention as the region running from the second conserved V-encoded cysteine to the conserved J-encoded phenylalanine. In an earlier analysis of 587 of the donors, sequences lacking an unambiguous match to a single V gene segment were excluded. An earlier analysis of a few hundred of the donors called V segments functional above 56.7% productive rearrangements and segregating when the between-donor standard deviation exceeded 5%. To diagnose cytomegalovirus status from the catalog of TCR beta chain sequences, a statistical classification framework was built. V and J gene assignment, in a later analysis, came from comparing TCR nucleotide sequences with IMGT/GENE-DB human TR gene sequences. In a later analysis, CDR3 sequences and most-parsimonious VDJ recombination scenarios were assigned using the TCRdist pipeline. A later analysis defined each TCR beta chain by its CDR3 amino acid sequence plus V-gene family, and excluded reads lacking a unique V-gene family. As a way to deal with suspected cross-contamination and a sequencing artifact, a later analysis dropped hundreds of nucleotide sequences that were highly shared and had low generation probability. A later analysis calculated a clonal expansion index for each public chain from normalized within-repertoire ranks of inferred template counts. A later analysis computed generation probabilities with a VDJ recombination model fitted to out-of-frame rearrangements, and checked the results against IGoR. Hypergeometric tests were used in a later analysis to score TCR-TCR, TCR-HLA and TCR-CMV co-occurrence, with a repertoire-size bias correction applied to the TCR pairs. In a later analysis, false discovery rates were estimated by permuting HLA or CMV assignments 20 times. In a later analysis, co-occurring TCRs were grouped using DBSCAN, and TCRdist sequence similarity was added for clustering within HLA-allele-positive subsets. Co-occurrence clustering excluded repertoires with fewer than 30,000 or more than 120,000 public chains, plus five with anomalous nucleotide sharing. Held by TCRdb, this immuneACCESS table contains in-frame sequences only and omits some clones. Under half of the omission traces to an unresolved V gene where checked; the cause of the rest is unknown. V, J and clone size are those of that table, while D and trimming were read from the DNA. The sample profile shows 110,000 or so clones; around three quarters of them were found once. Of the sample, roughly 2.7% falls within the top ten clones.

The V and J genes are TRBV5-1 and TRBJ2-1; 7 central bases correspond to TRBD1. The sequenced sample consisted of PBMCs. The TCR comes from a female donor in good health and CMV-seronegative. The CDR3 reads CASSQGDNSYNEQFF. The DNA sequence is TGCGCCAGCAGTCAGGGGGACAACTCCTACAATGAGCAGTTCTTC. The full variable domain, completed from the reference TRBV5-1 and TRBJ2-1 proteins outside the CDR3, reads KAGVTQTPRYLIKTRGQQVTLSCSPISGHRSVSWYQQTPGQGLQFLFEYFSETQRNKGNFPGRFSGRQFSNSRSEMNVSTLELGDSALYLCASSQGDNSYNEQFFGPGTRLTVL.